A selection of T cell receptor beta chains follows, all from one sample in a study of control samples from healthy donors and cancer patients. Using immunoSEQ multiplex PCR, the repertoire was profiled, and TCRdb retains in-frame clones only, with some absent. This sample has tens of thousands of clones, with approximately 93% found just once. The sequencing sample was made of PBMCs. These receptors were obtained from a woman in her thirties or forties with lung cancer. The CDR3 runs from the conserved cysteine through the conserved F or W. A D gene is named only where the DNA matches it firmly. Clone size is shown for a subset of rows, as once, few, many or a class of expanded clone.

V,D,size,J,DNA,CDR3
TRBV6-5,-,-,TRBJ1-2,TGTGCCAGCAGTTATGGGTTGGCCTATGGCTACACCTTC,CASSYGLAYGYTF
TRBV11-2,-,-,TRBJ2-3,TGTGCCAGCACCGCGGCGGGAGATACGCAGTATTTT,CASTAAGDTQYF
TRBV9,TRBD1,medium-sized,TRBJ1-5,TGTGCCAGCAGCTCGACAGGGGGGATTAATCAGCCCCAGCATTTT,CASSSTGGINQPQHF
TRBV7-8,TRBD1,-,TRBJ2-4,TGTGCCAGCAGCTGGGGACAGGGAAACATTCAGTACTTC,CASSWGQGNIQYF
TRBV5-4,-,-,TRBJ1-1,TGTGCCAGCAGCTTGAGTCGAGGGGCCGACCGGGCTTTCTTT,CASSLSRGADRAFF
TRBV27,-,-,TRBJ2-6,TGTGCCAGCAGGCGGTCGGGGTCTGGGGCCAACGTCCTGACTTTC,CASRRSGSGANVLTF
TRBV5-8,-,-,TRBJ1-2,TGTGCCAGCAGCTTGGGAGAGGTTTTATCACAACGCTACACCTTC,CASSLGEVLSQRYTF
TRBV6-1,-,-,TRBJ1-2,TGTGCCAGCAGTGAAGGTAGTTACAGGGCTGTTGATGGCTACACCTTC,CASSEGSYRAVDGYTF
TRBV7-9,-,few,TRBJ1-1,TGTGCCAGCAGCTTAGTAGTAGGTTTCACTGAAGCTTTCTTT,CASSLVVGFTEAFF
TRBV3-1/TRBV3-2,-,-,TRBJ1-3,TGTGCCAGCAGCCGCCGGGACGGCTCTGGAAACACCATATATTTT,CASSRRDGSGNTIYF